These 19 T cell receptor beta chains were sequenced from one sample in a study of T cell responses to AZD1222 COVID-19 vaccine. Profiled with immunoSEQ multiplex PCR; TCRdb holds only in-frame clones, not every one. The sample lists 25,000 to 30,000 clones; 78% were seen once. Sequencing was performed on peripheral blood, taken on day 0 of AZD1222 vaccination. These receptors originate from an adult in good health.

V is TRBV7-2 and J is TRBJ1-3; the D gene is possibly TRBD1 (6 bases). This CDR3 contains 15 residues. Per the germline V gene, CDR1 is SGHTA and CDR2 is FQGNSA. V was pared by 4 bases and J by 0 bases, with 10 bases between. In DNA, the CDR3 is TGTGCCAGCAGCTCACAGGGTTTCTCTGGAAACACCATATATTTT. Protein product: CASSSQGFSGNTIYF.

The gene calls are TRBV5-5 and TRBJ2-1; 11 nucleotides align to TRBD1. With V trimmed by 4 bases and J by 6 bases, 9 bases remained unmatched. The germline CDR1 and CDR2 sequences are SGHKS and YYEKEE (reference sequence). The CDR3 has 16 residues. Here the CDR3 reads CASSPPGQGVGNEQFF. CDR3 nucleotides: TGTGCCAGCAGCCCCCCGGGACAGGGGGTTGGCAATGAGCAGTTCTTC.

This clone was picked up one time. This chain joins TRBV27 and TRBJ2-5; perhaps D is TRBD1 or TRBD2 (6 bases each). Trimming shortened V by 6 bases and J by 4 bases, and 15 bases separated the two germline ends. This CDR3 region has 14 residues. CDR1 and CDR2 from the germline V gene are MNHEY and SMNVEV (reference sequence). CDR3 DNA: TGTGCCAGCAGCCTGTGGGGGGCGGCAGAGACCCAGTACTTC. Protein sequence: CASSLWGAAETQYF.

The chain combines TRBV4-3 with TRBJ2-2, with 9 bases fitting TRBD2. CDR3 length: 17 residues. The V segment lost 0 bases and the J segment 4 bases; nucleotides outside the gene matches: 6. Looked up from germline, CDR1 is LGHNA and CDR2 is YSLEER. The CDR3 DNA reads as TGCGCCAGCAGCCAAGATCAAGCGGGAGGACGCACCGGGGAGCTGTTTTTT. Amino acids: CASSQDQAGGRTGELFF.

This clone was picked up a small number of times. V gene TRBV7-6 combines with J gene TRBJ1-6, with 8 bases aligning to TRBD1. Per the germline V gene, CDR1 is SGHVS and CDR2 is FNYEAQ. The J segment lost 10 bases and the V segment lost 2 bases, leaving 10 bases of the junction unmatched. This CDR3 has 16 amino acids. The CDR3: CASSLRAQGAGSPLHF. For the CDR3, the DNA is TGTGCCAGCAGCTTAAGGGCCCAGGGGGCAGGATCACCCCTCCACTTT.

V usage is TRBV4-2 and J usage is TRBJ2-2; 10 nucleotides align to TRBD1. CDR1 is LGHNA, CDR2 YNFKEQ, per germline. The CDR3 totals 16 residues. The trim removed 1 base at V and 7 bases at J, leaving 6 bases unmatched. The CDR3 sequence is CASSQASGQGIGELFF. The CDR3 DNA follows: TGTGCCAGCAGCCAAGCCTCGGGACAGGGGATCGGGGAGCTGTTTTTT.

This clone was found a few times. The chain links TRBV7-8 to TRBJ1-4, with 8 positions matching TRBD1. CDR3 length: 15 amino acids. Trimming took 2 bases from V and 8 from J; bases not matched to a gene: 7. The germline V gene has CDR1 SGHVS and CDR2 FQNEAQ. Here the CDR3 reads CASSLTGGPGEKLFF. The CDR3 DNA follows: TGTGCCAGCAGCTTAACAGGGGGGCCTGGGGAAAAACTGTTTTTT.

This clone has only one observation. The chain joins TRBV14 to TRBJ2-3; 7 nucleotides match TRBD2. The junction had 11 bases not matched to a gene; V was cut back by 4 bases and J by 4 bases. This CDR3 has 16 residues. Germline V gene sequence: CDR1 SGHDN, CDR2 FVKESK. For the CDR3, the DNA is TGTGCCAGCAGCCCAAAACGGGCTAGCGGATCAGATACGCAGTATTTT. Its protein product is CASSPKRASGSDTQYF.

The CDR3 DNA reads as TGCGCCAGCAGCCATACTAGCGGGAGGTACAATGAGCAGTTCTTC. Its translation: CASSHTSGRYNEQFF. V is TRBV4-3 and J is TRBJ2-1; 12 bases align to TRBD2. The CDR3 totals 15 residues. Germline values: CDR1 LGHNA, CDR2 YSLEER. The ends lost 3 bases at V and 4 bases at J; junction bases unmatched: 1.

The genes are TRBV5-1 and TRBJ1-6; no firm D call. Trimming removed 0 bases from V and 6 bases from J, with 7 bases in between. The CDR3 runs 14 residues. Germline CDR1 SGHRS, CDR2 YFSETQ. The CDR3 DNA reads TGCGCCAGCAGCTTGGGGCAGACTAATTCACCCCTCCACTTT. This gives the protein CASSLGQTNSPLHF.

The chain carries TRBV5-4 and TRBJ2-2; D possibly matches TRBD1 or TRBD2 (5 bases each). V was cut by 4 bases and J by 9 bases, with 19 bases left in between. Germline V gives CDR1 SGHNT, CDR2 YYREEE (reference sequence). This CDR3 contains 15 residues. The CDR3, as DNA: TGTGCCAGCAGCCAGATTGGGGGACCTCTGAGGGAGCTGTTTTTT. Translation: CASSQIGGPLRELFF.

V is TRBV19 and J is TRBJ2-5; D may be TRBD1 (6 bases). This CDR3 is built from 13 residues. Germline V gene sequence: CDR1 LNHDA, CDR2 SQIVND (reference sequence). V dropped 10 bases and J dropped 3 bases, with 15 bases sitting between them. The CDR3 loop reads CATSARTEETQYF. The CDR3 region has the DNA TGTGCCACCAGTGCCAGGACAGAAGAGACCCAGTACTTC.

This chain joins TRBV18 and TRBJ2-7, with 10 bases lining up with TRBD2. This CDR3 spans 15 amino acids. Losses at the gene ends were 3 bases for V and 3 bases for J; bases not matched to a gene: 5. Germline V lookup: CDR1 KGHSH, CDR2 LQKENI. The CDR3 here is CASSPERGGLYEQYF. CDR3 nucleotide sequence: TGTGCCAGCTCACCCGAGCGGGGGGGCCTCTACGAGCAGTACTTC.

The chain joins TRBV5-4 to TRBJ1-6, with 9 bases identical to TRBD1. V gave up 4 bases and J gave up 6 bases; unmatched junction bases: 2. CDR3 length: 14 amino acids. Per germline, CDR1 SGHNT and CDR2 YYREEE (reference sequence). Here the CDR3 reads CASSQGQGNSPLHF. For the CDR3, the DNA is TGTGCCAGCAGCCAGGGACAGGGTAATTCACCCCTCCACTTT.

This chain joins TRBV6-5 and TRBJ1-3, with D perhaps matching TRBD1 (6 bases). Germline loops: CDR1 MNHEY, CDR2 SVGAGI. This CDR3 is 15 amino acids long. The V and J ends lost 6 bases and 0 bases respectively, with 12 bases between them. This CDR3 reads CASRRGGGSGNTIYF. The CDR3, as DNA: TGTGCCAGCAGGAGAGGGGGGGGCTCTGGAAACACCATATATTTT.

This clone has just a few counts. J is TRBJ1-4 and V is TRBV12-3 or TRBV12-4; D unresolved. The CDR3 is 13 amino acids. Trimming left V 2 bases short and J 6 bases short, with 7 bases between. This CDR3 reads CASSLRRDEKLFF. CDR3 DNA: TGTGCCAGCAGTTTAAGGCGAGATGAAAAACTGTTTTTT.

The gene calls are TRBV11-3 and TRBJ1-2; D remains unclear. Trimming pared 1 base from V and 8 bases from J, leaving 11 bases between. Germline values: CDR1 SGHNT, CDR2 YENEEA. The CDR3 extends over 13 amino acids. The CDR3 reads CASSLGQSRGYTF. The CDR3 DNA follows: TGTGCCAGCAGCTTAGGTCAGAGCAGAGGCTACACCTTC.

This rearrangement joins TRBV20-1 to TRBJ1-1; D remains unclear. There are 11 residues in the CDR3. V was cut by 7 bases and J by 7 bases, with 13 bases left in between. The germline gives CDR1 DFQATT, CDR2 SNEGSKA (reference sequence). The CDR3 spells CSGRVRHEAFF. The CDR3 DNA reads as TGCAGTGGGCGGGTCCGGCATGAAGCTTTCTTT.

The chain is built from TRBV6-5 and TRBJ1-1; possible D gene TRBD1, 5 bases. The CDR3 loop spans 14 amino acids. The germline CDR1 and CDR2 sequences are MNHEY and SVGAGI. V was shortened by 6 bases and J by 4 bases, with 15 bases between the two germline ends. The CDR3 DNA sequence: TGTGCCAGCAGCCGTGCTTCGACAGTCACTGAAGCTTTCTTT. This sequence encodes CASSRASTVTEAFF.